The 26 T cell receptor beta chains listed next were all sequenced from one sample in a study of T cells in tumors after PD-1 blockade. The method was immunoSEQ multiplex PCR; TCRdb's version includes in-frame clones alone and lacks a portion of them. The sample lists under 50,000 clones; approximately 79% were seen once. The source material was PBMCs, sampled before anti-PD-1 therapy. The receptors were gathered from a human donor with advanced basal cell or squamous cell carcinoma (not recorded which).

V usage is TRBV4-1 and J usage is TRBJ2-7; 14 bases are a match to TRBD2. This CDR3 is 17 amino acids long. The germline gives CDR1 MGHRA, CDR2 YSYEKL. V trimming: 1 base; J trimming: 5 bases; junction bases outside the gene matches: 7. The CDR3 spells CASSQGRLAGGINEQYF. CDR3 coding DNA: TGCGCCAGCAGCCAAGGTAGACTAGCGGGGGGGATCAACGAGCAGTACTTC.

The chain is built from TRBV11-3 and TRBJ2-7; D unclear. This CDR3 region has 15 residues. With 5 bases removed from V and 2 bases from J, the gap between germline ends came to 16 bases. The V gene's germline CDR1 is SGHNT and CDR2 YENEEA. The CDR3 nucleotides are TGTGCCAGCAGCCCGGGTGTGGGCAGAACCTACGAGCAGTACTTC. Its translation: CASSPGVGRTYEQYF.

This clone turned up a few times. V gene TRBV12-5 combines with J gene TRBJ2-1, with TRBD1 matching over 9 bases. The CDR3 covers 13 residues. CDR1 and CDR2 (germline): LGHNT, FRNRAP. The trim removed 5 bases at V and 9 bases at J, leaving 5 bases unmatched. The DNA for the CDR3 is TGTGCTAGTGGTACGGGACAGGGTACTGAGCAGTTCTTC. It is translated as CASGTGQGTEQFF.

The chain combines TRBV5-1 with TRBJ2-5, with TRBD2 matching 14 bases. Germline assignment: CDR1 SGHRS and CDR2 YFSETQ. The CDR3 has 18 residues. J gave up 4 bases and V 6 bases, and 14 bases lay outside the gene matches. The CDR3 region has the DNA TGCGCCAGCACCAACCGACTAGCGGGAGGGCCAGTTAGAGAGACCCAGTACTTC. Protein product: CASTNRLAGGPVRETQYF. The full variable domain, in which reference TRBV5-1 and TRBJ2-5 provide the parts outside the CDR3, is KAGVTQTPRYLIKTRGQQVTLSCSPISGHRSVSWYQQTPGQGLQFLFEYFSETQRNKGNFPGRFSGRQFSNSRSEMNVSTLELGDSALYLCASTNRLAGGPVRETQYFGPGTRLLVL.

The CDR3 sequence: CASSYRDSNQPQHF. Here the CDR3 DNA reads TGTGCCAGCAGTTACCGGGACAGCAATCAGCCCCAGCATTTT. The rearrangement uses TRBV27 and TRBJ1-5, with TRBD1 as a possible D gene (5 bases). The V and J ends lost 4 bases and 1 base respectively, with 8 bases between them. The CDR3 has 14 residues. Germline V lookup: CDR1 MNHEY, CDR2 SMNVEV (reference sequence).

J is TRBJ2-5 and V is TRBV5-4; 7 bases agree with TRBD2. J lost 3 bases, V lost 5 bases, and 13 bases had no gene match. The germline CDR1 and CDR2 sequences are SGHNT and YYREEE (reference sequence). CDR3 length: 16 amino acids. The CDR3 reads CASSPGSGGLKETQYF. The CDR3 bases are TGTGCCAGCAGTCCGGGATCGGGGGGACTCAAAGAGACCCAGTACTTC.

The rearrangement joins TRBV28 to TRBJ1-5; 7 bases align to TRBD1. V trimming: 4 bases; J trimming: 11 bases; junction bases outside the gene matches: 11. This CDR3 has 14 amino acids. The germline V gene encodes CDR1 MDHEN and CDR2 SYDVKM. CDR3 sequence reads: CASSSGQPLTAQHF. The CDR3 nucleotides are TGTGCCAGCAGTTCGGGACAGCCACTAACGGCCCAGCATTTT.

Within the sample, this clone is medium-sized. This chain links TRBV28 with TRBJ2-5; D ambiguous. Trimming cost V 10 bases and J 2 bases, with 8 bases left between them. Looked up from germline, CDR1 is MDHEN and CDR2 is SYDVKM. The CDR3 has 11 amino acids. This CDR3 is CATQRQETQYF. CDR3 nucleotide sequence: TGTGCCACCCAGAGGCAAGAGACCCAGTACTTC.

The chain employs TRBV19 and TRBJ1-2, with D unclear. Deletions cut 0 bases from V and 4 bases from J, with 3 bases between. In germline, CDR1 is LNHDA, CDR2 SQIVND (reference sequence). The CDR3 runs 12 residues. The CDR3 spells CASSIDVYGYTF. CDR3 sequence (DNA): TGTGCCAGTAGTATAGATGTCTATGGCTACACCTTC.

The chain recombines TRBV7-2 with TRBJ2-5, with 10 positions matching TRBD2. The germline V gene encodes CDR1 SGHTA and CDR2 FQGNSA. The CDR3 spans 16 residues. Trimming cost V 7 bases and J 2 bases; bases outside gene matches: 10. CDR3 in DNA: TGTGCCAGCAAAAGCGGGGGGGCCAGTCGGCAAGAGACCCAGTACTTC. It is translated as CASKSGGASRQETQYF. Full variable domain (outside the CDR3, taken from reference TRBV7-2 and TRBJ2-5): GAGVSQSPSNKVTEKGKDVELRCDPISGHTALYWYRQSLGQGLEFLIYFQGNSAPDKSGLPSDRFSAERTGGSVSTLTIQRTQQEDSAVYLCASKSGGASRQETQYFGPGTRLLVL.

This chain joins TRBV5-8 and TRBJ2-7, with D possibly TRBD1 on 6 matching bases. Trimming took 0 bases from V and 1 from J, leaving 14 bases between them. In germline, CDR1 is SGHTS, CDR2 YDEGEE. The CDR3 has 16 residues. This chain's CDR3 is CASSLGFWTASYEQYF. As DNA, the CDR3 is TGTGCCAGCAGCTTGGGTTTCTGGACAGCGTCCTACGAGCAGTACTTC.

J is TRBJ1-3 and V is TRBV5-8; D not certain. Looked up from germline, CDR1 is SGHTS and CDR2 is YDEGEE. The CDR3 totals 15 residues. Between the trimmed V and J ends, which lost 4 bases and 4 bases, there was a span of 15 bases. CDR3: CASSPRVASGNTIYF. In nucleotides, the CDR3 is TGTGCCAGCAGCCCCCGCGTGGCTTCCGGAAACACCATATATTTT.

This clone was found once. As DNA, the CDR3 is TGTGCCAGCAGCTTGGGGACAGATGGCTACACCTTC. Translating it yields CASSLGTDGYTF. The rearrangement joins TRBV5-4 to TRBJ1-2, with D possibly TRBD1 on 6 matching bases. Germline loops: CDR1 SGHNT, CDR2 YYREEE (reference sequence). V was shortened by 0 bases and J by 6 bases, with 6 bases between the two germline ends. The CDR3 extends over 12 amino acids.

This chain connects TRBV2 to TRBJ2-3, with 9 bases aligning to TRBD2. The CDR3 runs to 16 residues. V was pared by 4 bases and J by 5 bases, with 10 bases of the junction left unmatched. Germline CDR1 reads SNHLY; CDR2 reads FYNNEI. As DNA, the CDR3 is TGTGCCAGCAGTGGGGGGGGACTAGCTGGTCAAGATACGCAGTATTTT. Encoded protein: CASSGGGLAGQDTQYF.

This clone was seen just once. V usage is TRBV24-1 and J usage is TRBJ2-2; the D call may be TRBD1 or TRBD2 (5 bases each). Per germline, CDR1 KGHDR and CDR2 SFDVKD. V lost 1 base, J lost 0 bases, and 11 bases lay in between. The CDR3 has 17 residues. The CDR3 DNA follows: TGTGCCACCAGTGATTTTGAGGGGAACCCGAACACCGGGGAGCTGTTTTTT. Amino acids: CATSDFEGNPNTGELFF.

The chain recombines TRBV5-6 with TRBJ2-6; no definite D call. The CDR3 sequence is 16 residues long. The germline V gene encodes CDR1 SGHDT and CDR2 YYEEEE. Deletions cut 5 bases from V and 1 base from J, with 13 bases between. The CDR3 DNA reads TGTGCCAGCAGTCCTCCCCCCGGGTCTGGGGCCAACGTCCTGACTTTC. Encoded protein: CASSPPPGSGANVLTF. The full variable domain, rest sourced from reference TRBV5-6 and TRBJ2-6, is DAGVTQSPTHLIKTRGQQVTLRCSPKSGHDTVSWYQQALGQGPQFIFQYYEEEERQRGNFPDRFSGHQFPNYSSELNVNALLLGDSALYLCASSPPPGSGANVLTFGAGSRLTVL.

This chain connects TRBV2 to TRBJ2-3; TRBD2 matches 13 bases. Germline loops: CDR1 SNHLY, CDR2 FYNNEI. The CDR3 covers 16 residues. V gave up 1 base and J gave up 4 bases; unmatched junction bases: 2. DNA for the CDR3: TGTGCCAGCAGTGAAGGGACTAGCGGGGGCCCAGATACGCAGTATTTT. Translated: CASSEGTSGGPDTQYF. Full variable domain (missing parts from reference TRBV2 and TRBJ2-3): EPEVTQTPSHQVTQMGQEVILRCVPISNHLYFYWYRQILGQKVEFLVSFYNNEISEKSEIFDDQFSVERPDGSNFTLKIRSTKLEDSAMYFCASSEGTSGGPDTQYFGPGTRLTVL.

The rearrangement joins TRBV19 to TRBJ1-6; no firm D call. This CDR3 comprises 15 residues. Germline V gene data show CDR1 as LNHDA and CDR2 as SQIVND (reference sequence). Trimming pared 1 base from V and 7 bases from J, leaving 11 bases between. CDR3 amino acids: CASSIASVTNSPLHF. The CDR3 DNA sequence: TGTGCCAGTAGTATAGCTTCTGTGACAAATTCACCCCTCCACTTT.

CDR3 nucleotides: TGTGCCAGCAGCTTATGGGCAGGGGGCTTGGAGACCCAGTACTTC. This translates into CASSLWAGGLETQYF. This sequence joins TRBV7-2 and TRBJ2-5; 8 bases line up with TRBD1. J gave up 5 bases and V 2 bases, and 7 bases lay outside the gene matches. Looked up from germline, CDR1 is SGHTA and CDR2 is FQGNSA. This CDR3 is built from 15 residues.

This clone was seen just once. This sequence joins TRBV2 and TRBJ2-1; the D gene is possibly TRBD2 (5 bases). The CDR3 sequence is 13 residues long. The V and J ends lost 4 bases and 6 bases respectively, with 10 bases between them. From germline, CDR1 is SNHLY and CDR2 FYNNEI. The CDR3 here is CASSVTGSNEQFF. CDR3 nucleotides: TGTGCCAGCAGTGTAACGGGGTCCAATGAGCAGTTCTTC. The full variable domain, in which reference TRBV2 and TRBJ2-1 provide the parts outside the CDR3, is EPEVTQTPSHQVTQMGQEVILRCVPISNHLYFYWYRQILGQKVEFLVSFYNNEISEKSEIFDDQFSVERPDGSNFTLKIRSTKLEDSAMYFCASSVTGSNEQFFGPGTRLTVL.

This chain uses TRBV7-9 with TRBJ1-3; D is uncertain. CDR1 is SEHNR, CDR2 FQNEAQ, per germline (reference sequence). V shed 5 bases and J shed 0 bases, with 17 bases lying between them. This CDR3 contains 17 residues. For the CDR3, the DNA is TGTGCCAGCAGCCGCGCGGTCGGGAGCCTCTCTGGAAACACCATATATTTT. Amino acid sequence: CASSRAVGSLSGNTIYF. The complete variable domain, with remaining parts taken from reference TRBV7-9 and TRBJ1-3, reads DTGVSQNPRHKITKRGQNVTFRCDPISEHNRLYWYRQTLGQGPEFLTYFQNEAQLEKSRLLSDRFSAERPKGSFSTLEIQRTEQGDSAMYLCASSRAVGSLSGNTIYFGEGSWLTVV.

V usage is TRBV6-4 and J usage is TRBJ1-1; D gene ambiguous. The CDR3 runs 17 residues. Deletions cut 2 bases from V and 1 base from J, with 17 bases between. CDR1 and CDR2 from the germline V gene are MRHNA and SNTAGT. The chain's CDR3 is CASSDPRIKTENTEAFF. The CDR3 bases are TGTGCCAGCAGTGACCCGCGGATAAAGACGGAGAACACTGAAGCTTTCTTT.

J is TRBJ1-2 and V is TRBV5-4, with 8 bases identical to TRBD1. CDR3 length equals 13 residues. V lost 5 bases to trimming and J lost 6 bases; unmatched junction nucleotides: 6. Looked up from germline, CDR1 is SGHNT and CDR2 is YYREEE (reference sequence). The CDR3 nucleotides are TGTGCCAGCAGTAGCAGGGGGCGGGATGGCTACACCTTC. It encodes CASSSRGRDGYTF.

This rearrangement joins TRBV24-1 to TRBJ1-1, with D possibly TRBD1 on 6 matching bases. Germline lookup yields CDR1 KGHDR and CDR2 SFDVKD. CDR3 length: 13 residues. The V and J ends lost 8 bases and 4 bases respectively, with 13 bases between them. The chain's CDR3 is CATTSTGRTEAFF. CDR3 coding DNA: TGTGCCACCACTAGCACAGGGCGCACTGAAGCTTTCTTT.

The chain carries TRBV12-3 or TRBV12-4 and TRBJ1-1; D uncertain. The ends were cut back, 3 bases at V and 3 bases at J, with 5 bases in the middle. This CDR3 has 12 residues. Written as DNA, the CDR3 is TGTGCCAGCAGTTTTGTACACACTGAAGCTTTCTTT. Translation: CASSFVHTEAFF.

The chain carries TRBV7-3 and TRBJ1-1, with D hard to call. The CDR3 loop spans 13 amino acids. Germline V gives CDR1 SGHTA, CDR2 FQGTGA. Between the trimmed V and J ends, which lost 2 bases and 4 bases, there was a span of 8 bases. The CDR3 sequence is CASSLSYGTEAFF. Here the CDR3 DNA reads TGTGCCAGCAGCTTATCCTACGGCACTGAAGCTTTCTTT.